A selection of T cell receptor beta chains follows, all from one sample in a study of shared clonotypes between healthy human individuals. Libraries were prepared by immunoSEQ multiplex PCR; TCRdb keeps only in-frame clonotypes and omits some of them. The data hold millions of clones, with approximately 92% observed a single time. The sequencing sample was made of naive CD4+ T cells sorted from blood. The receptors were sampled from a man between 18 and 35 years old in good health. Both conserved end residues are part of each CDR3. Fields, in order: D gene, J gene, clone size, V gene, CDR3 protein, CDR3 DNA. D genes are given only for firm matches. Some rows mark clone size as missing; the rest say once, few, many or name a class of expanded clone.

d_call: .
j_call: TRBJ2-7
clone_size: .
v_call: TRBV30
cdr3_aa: CAFELGGSYEQYF
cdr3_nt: TGTGCCTTCGAACTCGGGGGTTCCTACGAGCAGTACTTC

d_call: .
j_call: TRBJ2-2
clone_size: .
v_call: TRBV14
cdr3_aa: CASSQFVQTGELFF
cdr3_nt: TGTGCCAGCAGCCAATTTGTCCAAACTGGGGAGCTGTTTTTT

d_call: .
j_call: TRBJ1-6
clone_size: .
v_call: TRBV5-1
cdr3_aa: CASSLGGLGSPLHF
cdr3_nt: TGCGCCAGCAGCTTGGGGGGGCTAGGCTCACCCCTCCACTTT

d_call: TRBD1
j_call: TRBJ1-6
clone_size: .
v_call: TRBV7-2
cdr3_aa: CASSSWTGGNSPLHF
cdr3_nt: TGTGCCAGCAGCAGCTGGACAGGGGGTAATTCACCCCTCCACTTT

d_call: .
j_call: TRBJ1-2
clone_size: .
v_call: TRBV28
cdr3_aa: CASSPGHLNYGYTF
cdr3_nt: TGTGCCAGCAGTCCCGGACACCTTAACTATGGCTACACCTTC

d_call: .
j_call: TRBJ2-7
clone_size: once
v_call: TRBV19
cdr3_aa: CASSENSASYEQYF
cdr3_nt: TGTGCCAGTAGTGAAAACAGTGCCTCCTACGAGCAGTACTTC

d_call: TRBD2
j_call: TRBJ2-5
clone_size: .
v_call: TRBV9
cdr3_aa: CASSGGGGLAETQYF
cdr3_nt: TGTGCCAGCAGCGGAGGAGGGGGACTAGCTGAGACCCAGTACTTC

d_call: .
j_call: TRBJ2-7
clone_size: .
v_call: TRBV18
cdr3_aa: CASSTVGIGQYF
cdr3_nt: TGTGCCAGCTCAACGGTGGGTATTGGGCAGTACTTC

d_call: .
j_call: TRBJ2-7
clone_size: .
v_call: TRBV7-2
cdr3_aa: CASSWIRDLLWGQYF
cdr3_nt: TGTGCCAGCAGCTGGATCCGGGACTTGCTATGGGGGCAGTACTTC

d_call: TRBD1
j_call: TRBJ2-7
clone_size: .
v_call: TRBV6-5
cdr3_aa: CASRPISTGSDEQYF
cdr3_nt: TGTGCCAGCAGACCCATCTCGACAGGGTCCGACGAGCAGTACTTC

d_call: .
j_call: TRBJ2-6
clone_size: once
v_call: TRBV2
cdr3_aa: CASSEGRGPGVLTF
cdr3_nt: TGTGCCAGCAGTGAAGGTAGGGGCCCCGGCGTCCTGACTTTC

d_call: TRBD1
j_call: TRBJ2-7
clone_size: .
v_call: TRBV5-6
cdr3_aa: CASRRDRVAEQYF
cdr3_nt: TGTGCCAGCCGCCGGGACAGGGTTGCCGAGCAGTACTTC

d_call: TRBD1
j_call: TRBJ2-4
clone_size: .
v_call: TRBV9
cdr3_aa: CASSQLQGADIQYF
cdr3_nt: TGTGCCAGCAGCCAGTTACAGGGGGCAGACATTCAGTACTTC

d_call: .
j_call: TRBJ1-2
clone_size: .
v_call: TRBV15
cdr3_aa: CATSTAVYGYTF
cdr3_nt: TGTGCCACCAGCACAGCCGTATATGGCTACACCTTC

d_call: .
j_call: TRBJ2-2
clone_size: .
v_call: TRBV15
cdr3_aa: CATSRVGTGTGELFF
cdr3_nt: TGTGCCACCAGCAGAGTAGGCACGGGGACCGGGGAGCTGTTTTTT

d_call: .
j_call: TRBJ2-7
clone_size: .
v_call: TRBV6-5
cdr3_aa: CASSYGQPGYEQYF
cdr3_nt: TGTGCCAGCAGTTACGGGCAACCTGGGTACGAGCAGTACTTC

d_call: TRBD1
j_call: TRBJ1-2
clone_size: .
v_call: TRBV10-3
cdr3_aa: CAISGQGNYGYTF
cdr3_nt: TGTGCCATCAGCGGACAGGGGAACTATGGCTACACCTTC

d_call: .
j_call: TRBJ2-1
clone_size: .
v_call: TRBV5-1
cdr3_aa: CASSSLGNDEQFF
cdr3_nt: TGCGCCAGCAGCTCCCTCGGGAACGATGAGCAGTTCTTC

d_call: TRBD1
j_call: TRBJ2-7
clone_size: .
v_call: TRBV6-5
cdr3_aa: CASRQLGGSPEQYF
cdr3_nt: TGTGCCAGCAGACAACTAGGGGGCTCCCCCGAGCAGTACTTC

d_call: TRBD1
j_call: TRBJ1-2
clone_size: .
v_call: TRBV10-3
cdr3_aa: CAIKGTGSNYGYTF
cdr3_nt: TGTGCCATCAAGGGGACAGGGTCTAACTATGGCTACACCTTC

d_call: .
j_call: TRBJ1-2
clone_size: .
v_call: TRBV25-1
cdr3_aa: CASSDVHNYGYTF
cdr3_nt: TGTGCCAGCAGTGATGTCCATAACTATGGCTACACCTTC

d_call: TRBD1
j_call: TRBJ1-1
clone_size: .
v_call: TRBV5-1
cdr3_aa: CASSSGGDRPGTEAFF
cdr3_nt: TGCGCCAGCAGCTCGGGAGGGGACAGGCCCGGCACTGAAGCTTTCTTT

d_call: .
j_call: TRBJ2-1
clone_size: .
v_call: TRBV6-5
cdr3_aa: CASSYRWASYNEQFF
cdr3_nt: TGTGCCAGCAGTTACCGGTGGGCCTCCTACAATGAGCAGTTCTTC

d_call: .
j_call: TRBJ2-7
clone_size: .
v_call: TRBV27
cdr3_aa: CASSFVGSYYEQYF
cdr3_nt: TGTGCCAGCAGTTTTGTGGGTTCCTACTACGAGCAGTACTTC

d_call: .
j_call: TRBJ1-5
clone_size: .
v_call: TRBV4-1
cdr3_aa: CASSQEAGSNQPQHF
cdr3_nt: TGCGCCAGCAGCCAAGAGGCAGGGAGCAATCAGCCCCAGCATTTT

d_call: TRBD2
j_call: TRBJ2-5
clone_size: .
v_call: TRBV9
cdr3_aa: CASSAGRETQYF
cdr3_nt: TGTGCCAGCAGCGCCGGGAGGGAGACCCAGTACTTC

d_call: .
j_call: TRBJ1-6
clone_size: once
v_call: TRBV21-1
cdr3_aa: CASSKSFGGGFYDSPLHF
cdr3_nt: TGTGCCAGCAGCAAATCTTTTGGTGGGGGCTTCTATGATTCACCCCTCCACTTT

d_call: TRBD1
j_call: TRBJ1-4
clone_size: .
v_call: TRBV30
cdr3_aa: CAWNRQGATNEKLFF
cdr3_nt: TGTGCCTGGAATCGACAGGGGGCGACCAATGAAAAACTGTTTTTT

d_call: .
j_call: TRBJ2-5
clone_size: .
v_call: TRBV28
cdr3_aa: CASWSRGAETQYF
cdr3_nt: TGTGCCAGCTGGTCTAGGGGCGCGGAGACCCAGTACTTC

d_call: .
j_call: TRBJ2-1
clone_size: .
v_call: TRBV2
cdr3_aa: CASRGPGLGAYNEQFF
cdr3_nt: TGTGCCAGCAGAGGGCCAGGGCTAGGGGCCTACAATGAGCAGTTCTTC

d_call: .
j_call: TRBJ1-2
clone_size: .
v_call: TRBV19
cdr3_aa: CASSYEGVNYGYTF
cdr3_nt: TGTGCCAGTAGTTACGAAGGAGTTAACTATGGCTACACCTTC

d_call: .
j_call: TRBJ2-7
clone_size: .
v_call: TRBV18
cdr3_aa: CASSPPGQPYEQYF
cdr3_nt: TGTGCCAGCTCACCACCCGGCCAGCCCTACGAGCAGTACTTC

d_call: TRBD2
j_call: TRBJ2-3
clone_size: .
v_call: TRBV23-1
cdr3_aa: CASSHTKGGTSGANTDTQYF
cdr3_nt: TGCGCCAGCAGTCACACAAAAGGAGGGACTAGCGGGGCGAACACAGATACGCAGTATTTT

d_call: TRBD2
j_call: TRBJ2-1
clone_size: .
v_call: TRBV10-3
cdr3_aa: CAISAPGLAGVGEQFF
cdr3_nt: TGTGCCATCAGTGCCCCGGGGCTAGCGGGGGTGGGTGAGCAGTTCTTC

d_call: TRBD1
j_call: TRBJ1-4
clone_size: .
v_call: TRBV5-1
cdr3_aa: CASSRSGTGDEKLFF
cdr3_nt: TGCGCCAGCAGCAGAAGTGGGACAGGGGATGAAAAACTGTTTTTT

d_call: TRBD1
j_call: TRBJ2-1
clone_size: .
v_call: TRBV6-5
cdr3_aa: CASSSGTGFDNEQFF
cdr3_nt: TGTGCCAGCAGCTCCGGGACAGGGTTCGACAATGAGCAGTTCTTC

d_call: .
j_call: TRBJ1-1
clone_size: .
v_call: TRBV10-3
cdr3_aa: CAISVQDIGTEAFF
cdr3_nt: TGTGCCATCAGTGTGCAGGATATAGGCACTGAAGCTTTCTTT

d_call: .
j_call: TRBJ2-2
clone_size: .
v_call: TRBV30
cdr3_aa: CAWSPEGELFF
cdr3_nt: TGTGCCTGGAGTCCGGAGGGGGAGCTGTTTTTT

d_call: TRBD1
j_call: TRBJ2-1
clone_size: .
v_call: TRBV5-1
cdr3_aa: CASSFRQGIIHEQFF
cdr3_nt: TGCGCCAGCAGCTTCCGACAGGGTATCATTCATGAGCAGTTCTTC

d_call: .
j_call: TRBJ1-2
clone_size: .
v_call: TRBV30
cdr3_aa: CAWSVQGPVGYTF
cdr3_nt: TGTGCCTGGAGTGTACAGGGCCCGGTTGGCTACACCTTC